A selection of T cell receptor beta chains follows, all from one sample in a study of shared clonotypes between healthy human individuals. Measured with immunoSEQ multiplex PCR; TCRdb has only the in-frame clones, and not every one. The sample holds about 1.5 million clones, approximately 98% seen once. The sequenced sample was naive CD4+ T cells sorted from blood. All receptors come from a man aged 25-45 years in good health. CDR3s include the opening cysteine and the closing phenylalanine or tryptophan. Each record gives: clone size, J gene, D gene, V gene, CDR3 DNA, CDR3 protein. A D gene is named only where the DNA matches it firmly. The listing skips clone size in some rows; elsewhere it reads once, few, many or a size class.

clone_size: .
j_call: TRBJ2-7
d_call: TRBD1
v_call: TRBV7-2
cdr3_nt: TGTGCCAGCAGCTTAGTGGGACAGGGGATATACGAGCAGTACTTC
cdr3_aa: CASSLVGQGIYEQYF

clone_size: .
j_call: TRBJ1-2
d_call: .
v_call: TRBV6-5
cdr3_nt: TGTGCCAGCAGTTACCGCCGGGTTTACTATGGCTACACCTTC
cdr3_aa: CASSYRRVYYGYTF

clone_size: .
j_call: TRBJ2-7
d_call: TRBD1
v_call: TRBV5-1
cdr3_nt: TGCGCCAGCAGCCCGGGTCCCCAACACTCCGGGACAGGGGGGTTCGAGCAGTACTTC
cdr3_aa: CASSPGPQHSGTGGFEQYF

clone_size: .
j_call: TRBJ2-7
d_call: .
v_call: TRBV18
cdr3_nt: TGTGCCAGCTCACCAGACAGGGAGGCTGACGAGCAGTACTTC
cdr3_aa: CASSPDREADEQYF

clone_size: .
j_call: TRBJ2-3
d_call: .
v_call: TRBV5-1
cdr3_nt: TGCGCCAGCAGCTTGGTCGGGGGAGCCCTCACAGATACGCAGTATTTT
cdr3_aa: CASSLVGGALTDTQYF

clone_size: .
j_call: TRBJ2-2
d_call: .
v_call: TRBV2
cdr3_nt: TGTGCCAGCAGTGAAGACGGGAGGAACACCGGGGAGCTGTTTTTT
cdr3_aa: CASSEDGRNTGELFF

clone_size: .
j_call: TRBJ2-5
d_call: TRBD2
v_call: TRBV6-6
cdr3_nt: TGTGCCAGCAGGAGGGGACTAGCGGGAGAGACCCAGTACTTC
cdr3_aa: CASRRGLAGETQYF

clone_size: once
j_call: TRBJ1-5
d_call: TRBD1
v_call: TRBV4-1
cdr3_nt: TGCGCCAGCAGTCAAGGACAGGGGGTCCAGCATTTT
cdr3_aa: CASSQGQGVQHF

clone_size: .
j_call: TRBJ2-5
d_call: .
v_call: TRBV6-5
cdr3_nt: TGTGCCAGCAGTTCCATGGGGATAAGGGAGACCCAGTACTTC
cdr3_aa: CASSSMGIRETQYF

clone_size: .
j_call: TRBJ2-7
d_call: .
v_call: TRBV6-5
cdr3_nt: TGTGCCAGCAGTCCCCGAGCGTTCTCCTACGAGCAGTACTTC
cdr3_aa: CASSPRAFSYEQYF

clone_size: .
j_call: TRBJ2-7
d_call: .
v_call: TRBV5-4
cdr3_nt: TGTGCCAGCAGCTTGAGGGGTACTCCCTACGAGCAGTACTTC
cdr3_aa: CASSLRGTPYEQYF

clone_size: .
j_call: TRBJ2-6
d_call: .
v_call: TRBV28
cdr3_nt: TGTGCCAGCAGTGTCGACAGTCCGGGGGCCAACGTCCTGACTTTC
cdr3_aa: CASSVDSPGANVLTF

clone_size: .
j_call: TRBJ1-1
d_call: TRBD1
v_call: TRBV5-1
cdr3_nt: TGCGCCAGCAGCTACGGGACAGGGCTGGGATTTACTGAAGCTTTCTTT
cdr3_aa: CASSYGTGLGFTEAFF

clone_size: .
j_call: TRBJ2-7
d_call: TRBD2
v_call: TRBV7-2
cdr3_nt: TGTGCCAGCAGCCAGGGACTAGCGGGAATTTCCTACGAGCAGTACTTC
cdr3_aa: CASSQGLAGISYEQYF

clone_size: once
j_call: TRBJ1-1
d_call: .
v_call: TRBV28
cdr3_nt: TGTGCCAGCAGGGATTCGGTCACTGAAGCTTTCTTT
cdr3_aa: CASRDSVTEAFF

clone_size: .
j_call: TRBJ2-1
d_call: .
v_call: TRBV9
cdr3_nt: TGTGCCAGCAGCGCGGTACTACATTACAATGAGCAGTTCTTC
cdr3_aa: CASSAVLHYNEQFF

clone_size: .
j_call: TRBJ2-5
d_call: .
v_call: TRBV6-5
cdr3_nt: TGTGCCAGCAGTTATATGGGACCTTCCCGGTGGACCCAGTACTTC
cdr3_aa: CASSYMGPSRWTQYF

clone_size: .
j_call: TRBJ1-4
d_call: .
v_call: TRBV18
cdr3_nt: TGTGCCAGCTCACCACCAGGGCGGATCAATGAAAAACTGTTTTTT
cdr3_aa: CASSPPGRINEKLFF

clone_size: .
j_call: TRBJ1-1
d_call: .
v_call: TRBV6-5
cdr3_nt: TGTGCCAGCAGTTACCTCCCGGGGGGGCTGAACACTGAAGCTTTCTTT
cdr3_aa: CASSYLPGGLNTEAFF

clone_size: once
j_call: TRBJ2-1
d_call: TRBD1
v_call: TRBV9
cdr3_nt: TGTGCCAGCAGCATGACCGGGACAGGGTACAATGAGCAGTTCTTC
cdr3_aa: CASSMTGTGYNEQFF

clone_size: .
j_call: TRBJ2-5
d_call: .
v_call: TRBV11-2
cdr3_nt: TGTGCCAGCAGCTTCACCGGGACGAAAGAGACCCAGTACTTC
cdr3_aa: CASSFTGTKETQYF

clone_size: .
j_call: TRBJ1-1
d_call: .
v_call: TRBV6-6
cdr3_nt: TGTGCCAGCAGACCCACCCTGACAGCTTCCGCTTTCTTT
cdr3_aa: CASRPTLTASAFF

clone_size: .
j_call: TRBJ1-4
d_call: TRBD1
v_call: TRBV4-3
cdr3_nt: TGCGCCAGCAGCAACAGGGGGCAAGCTAATGAAAAACTGTTTTTT
cdr3_aa: CASSNRGQANEKLFF

clone_size: once
j_call: TRBJ2-5
d_call: TRBD2
v_call: TRBV27
cdr3_nt: TGTGCCAGCAGTCCAGGGACTAGCGGGATCCGAGAGACCCAGTACTTC
cdr3_aa: CASSPGTSGIRETQYF

clone_size: .
j_call: TRBJ2-7
d_call: .
v_call: TRBV5-6
cdr3_nt: TGTGCCAGCAGCTCGGTCGGCGCGTCCTACGAGCAGTACTTC
cdr3_aa: CASSSVGASYEQYF

clone_size: .
j_call: TRBJ2-1
d_call: TRBD2
v_call: TRBV18
cdr3_nt: TGTGCCAGCTCACCAACTAGCGACTCCTACAATGAGCAGTTCTTC
cdr3_aa: CASSPTSDSYNEQFF

clone_size: .
j_call: TRBJ2-3
d_call: TRBD1
v_call: TRBV9
cdr3_nt: TGTGCCAGCAGCGTAGATGGCAGGGGGCGTACAGATACGCAGTATTTT
cdr3_aa: CASSVDGRGRTDTQYF

clone_size: .
j_call: TRBJ2-2
d_call: .
v_call: TRBV11-2
cdr3_nt: TGTGCCAGCAGCCCGACGGTCGGGAACCCGGGGAAAGCATCCGGGGAGCTGTTTTTT
cdr3_aa: CASSPTVGNPGKASGELFF

clone_size: .
j_call: TRBJ2-6
d_call: .
v_call: TRBV10-3
cdr3_nt: TGTGCCATCGAACGAGCCCCGGGGGAATCTGGGGCCAACGTCCTGACTTTC
cdr3_aa: CAIERAPGESGANVLTF

clone_size: .
j_call: TRBJ2-3
d_call: .
v_call: TRBV5-1
cdr3_nt: TGCGCCAGCAGCTTGGCCTTGCAGACAGATACGCAGTATTTT
cdr3_aa: CASSLALQTDTQYF

clone_size: .
j_call: TRBJ2-6
d_call: TRBD2
v_call: TRBV5-1
cdr3_nt: TGCGCCAGCAGCTTGTTACTAGCGGGAGGCTCTGGGGCCAACGTCCTGACTTTC
cdr3_aa: CASSLLLAGGSGANVLTF

clone_size: once
j_call: TRBJ2-5
d_call: .
v_call: TRBV18
cdr3_nt: TGTGCCAGCTCACCCGGGGGACAAGAGACCCAGTACTTC
cdr3_aa: CASSPGGQETQYF

clone_size: .
j_call: TRBJ2-1
d_call: TRBD1
v_call: TRBV5-1
cdr3_nt: TGCGCCAGCAGCTTGGAGGGACAGGGCAGTGAGCAGTTCTTC
cdr3_aa: CASSLEGQGSEQFF

clone_size: once
j_call: TRBJ2-1
d_call: TRBD2
v_call: TRBV5-4
cdr3_nt: TGTGCCAGCAGCTTTAGAACTAGCGGGAGTAATGAGCAGTTCTTC
cdr3_aa: CASSFRTSGSNEQFF

clone_size: .
j_call: TRBJ2-1
d_call: .
v_call: TRBV5-4
cdr3_nt: TGTGCCAGCAGCTACCTGGACCGCCGCCATGAGCAGTTCTTC
cdr3_aa: CASSYLDRRHEQFF

clone_size: .
j_call: TRBJ1-3
d_call: .
v_call: TRBV29-1
cdr3_nt: TGCAGCGTTTCACAGTCGGGGGGAAACACCATATATTTT
cdr3_aa: CSVSQSGGNTIYF

clone_size: once
j_call: TRBJ2-2
d_call: .
v_call: TRBV7-3
cdr3_nt: TGTGCCAGCAGCTCGCCCGGACTCGCCGGGGAGCTGTTTTTT
cdr3_aa: CASSSPGLAGELFF

clone_size: once
j_call: TRBJ1-3
d_call: .
v_call: TRBV13
cdr3_nt: TGTGCCAGCAGCTTCGTCCTTGGAGTTGGTGGAAACACCATATATTTT
cdr3_aa: CASSFVLGVGGNTIYF

clone_size: .
j_call: TRBJ1-2
d_call: TRBD1
v_call: TRBV5-1
cdr3_nt: TGCGCCAGCAGCGTCCGACAGGGATTGGGGTTCGACTATGGCTACACCTTC
cdr3_aa: CASSVRQGLGFDYGYTF

clone_size: .
j_call: TRBJ1-4
d_call: .
v_call: TRBV7-9
cdr3_nt: TGTGCCAGCAGCTACACAAACCCTCCGGGGGCAACTAATGAAAAACTGTTTTTT
cdr3_aa: CASSYTNPPGATNEKLFF

clone_size: .
j_call: TRBJ2-2
d_call: TRBD1
v_call: TRBV28
cdr3_nt: TGTGCCAGCAGACACCGGGACAGGGCCTTACTGGGGGCCGGGGAGCTGTTTTTT
cdr3_aa: CASRHRDRALLGAGELFF

clone_size: .
j_call: TRBJ1-5
d_call: .
v_call: TRBV28
cdr3_nt: TGTGCCAGCAGTCTAGCGTTCCAGCCCCAGCATTTT
cdr3_aa: CASSLAFQPQHF

clone_size: .
j_call: TRBJ1-1
d_call: .
v_call: TRBV21-1
cdr3_nt: TGTGCCAGCGGGGGTTTGGGTGACACTGAAGCTTTCTTT
cdr3_aa: CASGGLGDTEAFF

clone_size: .
j_call: TRBJ2-1
d_call: .
v_call: TRBV19
cdr3_nt: TGTGCCAGTAGTCCCCTTAGGGTACAAGGCAATGAGCAGTTCTTC
cdr3_aa: CASSPLRVQGNEQFF